This T cell receptor (beta chain) was recovered during a study of cytomegalovirus exposure and HLA in healthy donors. Study summary: Unique TCRs from HLA-typed donors, about 85 million of them, were held in an early data release. Among the approximately 400 genotyped donors, approximately 80% were placed in the Caucasian-associated ancestry cluster.

The primer mix had 60 Vbeta and 13 Jbeta primers. The assay was immunoSEQ multiplex PCR, and TCRdb's table has in-frame clones only and misses some. The sample carries roughly 150,000 clones, approximately 79% recorded once. For this clone: The antigen is unknown.

The donors (healthy individuals) were bone marrow donors. From germline, CDR1 is SGHRS and CDR2 YFSETQ. Unmatched junction bases numbered 5, after V lost 2 bases and J lost 0 bases. The CDR3 is made up of 16 amino acids. General study findings and limits: A later analysis found that most CMV-associated TCR beta chains appeared HLA-restricted.

This sequence was found in a man in his forties in good health and CMV-seropositive. The sequenced material came from PBMCs. V usage is TRBV5-1 and J usage is TRBJ2-1; 7 bases map to TRBD1. The CDR3 coding sequence is TGCGCCAGCAGCTTTACCGGGACAGTCTCCTACAATGAGCAGTTCTTC. This encodes CASSFTGTVSYNEQFF.